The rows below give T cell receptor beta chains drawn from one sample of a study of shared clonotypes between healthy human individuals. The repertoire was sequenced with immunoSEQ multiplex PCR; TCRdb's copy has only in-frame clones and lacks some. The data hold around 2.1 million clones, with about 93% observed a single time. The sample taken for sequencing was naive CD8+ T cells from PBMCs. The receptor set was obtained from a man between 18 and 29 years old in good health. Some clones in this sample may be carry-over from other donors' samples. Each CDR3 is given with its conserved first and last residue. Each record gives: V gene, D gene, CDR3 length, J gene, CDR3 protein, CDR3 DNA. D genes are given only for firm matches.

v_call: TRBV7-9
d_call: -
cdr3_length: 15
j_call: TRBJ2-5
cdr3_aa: CASSLTSSPGETQYF
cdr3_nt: TGTGCCAGCAGCTTAACCAGCTCACCGGGAGAGACCCAGTACTTC

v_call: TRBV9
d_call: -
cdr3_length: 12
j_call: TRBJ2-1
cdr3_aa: CASSALPGEQFF
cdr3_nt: TGTGCCAGCAGCGCACTGCCCGGTGAGCAGTTCTTC

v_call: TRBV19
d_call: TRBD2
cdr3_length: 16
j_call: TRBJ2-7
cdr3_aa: CASSIAALAGAYEQYF
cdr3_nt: TGTGCCAGTAGTATCGCGGCACTAGCGGGAGCTTACGAGCAGTACTTC

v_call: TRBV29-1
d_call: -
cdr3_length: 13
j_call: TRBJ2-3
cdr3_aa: CSVGRGGTDTQYF
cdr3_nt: TGCAGCGTTGGGAGGGGCGGGACAGATACGCAGTATTTT

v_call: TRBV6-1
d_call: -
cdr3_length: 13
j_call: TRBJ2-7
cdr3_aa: CASSEGTTYEQYF
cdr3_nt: TGTGCCAGCAGTGAAGGGACAACCTACGAGCAGTACTTC

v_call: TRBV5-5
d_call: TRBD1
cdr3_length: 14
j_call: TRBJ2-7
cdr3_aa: CASSLGTGVYEQYF
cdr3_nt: TGTGCCAGCAGCTTAGGGACAGGGGTTTACGAGCAGTACTTC

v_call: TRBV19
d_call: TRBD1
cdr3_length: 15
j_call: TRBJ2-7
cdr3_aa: CASSPRQGTSYEQYF
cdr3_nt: TGTGCCAGTAGTCCTCGACAGGGGACCTCGTACGAGCAGTACTTC

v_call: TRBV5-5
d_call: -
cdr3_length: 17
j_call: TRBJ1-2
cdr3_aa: CASSFRDDRLYMGGYTF
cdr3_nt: TGTGCCAGCAGCTTTAGGGACGATAGACTTTACATGGGGGGCTACACCTTC

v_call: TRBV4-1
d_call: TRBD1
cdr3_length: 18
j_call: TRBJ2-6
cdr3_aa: CASSQIRDSSSGANVLTF
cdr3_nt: TGCGCCAGCAGCCAGATAAGGGACAGCTCCTCTGGGGCCAACGTCCTGACTTTC

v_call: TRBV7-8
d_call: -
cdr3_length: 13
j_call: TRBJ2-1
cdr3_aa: CASSLDGYNEQFF
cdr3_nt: TGTGCCAGCAGCTTGGACGGGTACAATGAGCAGTTCTTC